A single T cell receptor (beta chain) is shown here with its context. The record originates from a study of CD8 T cells in Susac syndrome. Random hexamers were used to reverse transcribe the RNA input (roughly 0.5 to 1 ug). Amplification of TCR beta CDR3 by immunoSEQ multiplex PCR spanned 54 Vbeta and 13 Jbeta. A single record per CDR3 protein comes from TCRdb applying MiXCR to the immunoSEQ multiplex PCR reads. The sample has more than 120,000 distinct CDR3 sequences, approximately 93% seen once; the top ten hold 0.075% to 0.09%. Sequenced sample: CD4+ T cells from PBMCs. This clonotype originated in a human donor in good health.

This CDR3 reads CSAKGTGHPYGYTF. The CDR3 DNA reads TGCAGTGCTAAAGGGACAGGACACCCCTATGGCTACACCTTC. The chain couples TRBV20-1 to TRBJ1-2; TRBD1 aligns across 8 bases. V gave up 4 bases and J gave up 4 bases; unmatched junction bases: 8. The CDR3 spans 14 residues. Germline V gives CDR1 DFQATT, CDR2 SNEGSKA (reference sequence).